This TCR beta chain was identified during a study of tissue T cells after allogeneic stem cell transplantation. Worth noting for this clone: Antigen unknown. All gene names here are mouse names. The observed sequence ends 1 residue before the CDR3 terminus, with the missing tail filled in from the germline J gene.

This CDR3 spans 12 amino acids. In germline, CDR1 is SGHSN, CDR2 HYEKVE. The V end lost 1 base, the J end lost 4 bases, and 7 bases lay between the germline ends. The repertoire was sequenced with immunoSEQ multiplex PCR; TCRdb's copy has only in-frame clones and lacks some. Of just under 1,100 clones listed, roughly half are singletons. Findings of the study overall: Alloreactivity or antigen specificity of tissue TCRs was not determined; some clones might be host cells. The patient cohort was small and clinically heterogeneous, with limited sampling depth.

Time point meaning: mouse harvest day 14 after allogeneic transplant. Each mouse received 10^7 T-cell-depleted marrow cells plus 10^6 splenic CD5+ T cells by tail vein. This chain joins TRBV12-1 and TRBJ2-7; D is undetermined. Input material: spleen. The clonotype originates from a female BALB/c mouse given C57BL/6 T cells with graft-versus-host disease after an allogeneic hematopoietic cell transplant. CDR3 DNA, as far as it was read: TGTGCCAGCTCTCTGGGCAATTATGAACAGTAC. This translates into CASSLGNYEQY. The entire CDR3 protein reads CASSLGNYEQYF.